The T cell receptor beta chain described here comes from a study of Ad26.COV2.S vaccination and SARS-CoV-2 variants. CDR3 length: 15 residues. Germline lookup yields CDR1 SGHTA and CDR2 FQGNSA. V lost 2 bases and J lost 7; bases outside the gene matches: 8. Treatment denoted: about 20 received Ad26.COV2.S at low or high dose, single or two shots; 5 received placebo; per-sample allocation not given. Sampling was done on day 63 after the first vaccine or placebo injection. Libraries were prepared by immunoSEQ multiplex PCR; TCRdb keeps only in-frame clonotypes and omits some of them. The data contain 200,000 to 250,000 clones, roughly 90% of them singletons.

The material was peripheral blood, obtained in a trial of Ad26.COV2.S vaccine versus placebo. This sequence originates from a person between 18 and 65 years old who received the Ad26.COV2.S COVID-19 vaccine or a placebo. This chain joins TRBV7-2 and TRBJ2-7; the match to TRBD1 covers 10 bases. The CDR3 DNA is TGTGCCAGCAGCTTACCGGGACAGGGGCTAAGGGAGCAGTACTTC. This translates into CASSLPGQGLREQYF.